This TCR beta chain came from a study of response to subunit inactivated influenza vaccine (dated 2018 in TCRdb). About the investigation overall: To follow how T cells responded to a trivalent subunit inactivated influenza vaccine, the researchers relied on deep quantitative profiling of the T cell receptor repertoire.

Study-wide findings and limitations: The authors proposed that each seasonal influenza vaccination may bring in only a limited number of new T cells.

Libraries were constructed by RT-PCR. Reads for this sample came from an Illumina HiSeq 2500. The public reads were reanalyzed by TCRdb: fastp trimming at Q25, MiXCR alignment, in-frame beta chains only. For every CDR3 protein sequence, its rows merge into one entry that carries the most common genes and DNA. The sample table records about 500,000 distinct CDR3 sequences; approximately 15% of these occur just once. The ten largest clonotypes hold about 3% of the sample. As to this clonotype: Its antigen is not yet known. No base qualities exist here, and no much larger clone lies one base off it.

Including the terminal cysteine and phenylalanine, the CDR3 comprises 14 residues. The kept DNA is CDR3 alone, 42 bases in frame from the first base. Relative to germline, V is missing 7 bases and J is missing 5 bases, with 5 bases of the junction outside any gene match. From the germline V gene, CDR1 is ENHRY and CDR2 is SYGVKD. This clonotype was sampled from a man between 50 and 70 years old who received an inactivated influenza vaccine. Donor details come from another sample of the same person, matched by shared clones. This chain joins TRBV10-3 to TRBJ1-6, and 7 bases in between align with TRBD1. This sample comprised CD4+ T cells sorted from PBMCs, obtained less than 25 months after vaccination. In nucleotide form, the sequence is TGTGCCATCAATAACAGGGGCGATAATTCACCCCTCCACTTT. It translates to CAINNRGDNSPLHF.